This entry features one T cell receptor (beta chain) sequence. The table came from immunoSEQ multiplex PCR; TCRdb's copy has only in-frame clones and leaves some out. The sample has approximately 90,000 clones; roughly 93% are singletons. The data are from a study of control samples from healthy donors and cancer patients. Per germline, CDR1 MNHEY and CDR2 SVGAGI. This CDR3 contains 13 residues. V shed 3 bases, J shed 8 bases, and the junction held 6 bases outside the gene matches. Sequencing input: blood. This rearrangement joins TRBV6-5 to TRBJ1-2, with 7 bases identical to TRBD1. The sequence derives from a woman aged 25 to 39 in good health. In DNA, the CDR3 is TGTGCCAGCAGTTATACAGGGGAGCTGGGCTACACCTTC. It codes for CASSYTGELGYTF.